The 20 T cell receptor beta chains reported below all come from one sample, sequenced in a study of T-cell memory formation after mild COVID-19. In TCRdb, the 5' RACE reads were re-called with MiXCR into one record per CDR3 protein. The sample holds about 410,000 distinct CDR3 sequences, more than 15% seen once. Sequencing was done on a sample of PBMCs or a T cell subset sorted from them (not recorded which). All receptors derive from a man younger than 35 who had mild COVID-19 (a few samples of this study predate the infection). Cell type and time point are not known.

The chain carries TRBV14 and TRBJ1-2; the D is unclear. The CDR3 has 17 residues. V was cut by 0 bases and J by 4 bases, with 18 bases left in between. The V gene's germline CDR1 is SGHDN and CDR2 FVKESK. Written as DNA, the CDR3 is TGTGCCAGCAGCCAAGATCGATTTGGCCTACGAGGCTATGGCTACACCTTC. Translation: CASSQDRFGLRGYGYTF.

The chain combines TRBV5-1 with TRBJ1-5, with D tentatively TRBD1 (5 bases). CDR1 and CDR2 (germline): SGHRS, YFSETQ. Trimming left V 2 bases short and J 3 bases short, with 12 bases between. This CDR3 comprises 15 residues. CDR3 bases: TGCGCCAGCAGCTTAGTGGGGGAACCCAATCAGCCCCAGCATTTT. Protein product: CASSLVGEPNQPQHF. Supplemented by reference TRBV5-1 and TRBJ1-5, the full variable domain reads KAGVTQTPRYLIKTRGQQVTLSCSPISGHRSVSWYQQTPGQGLQFLFEYFSETQRNKGNFPGRFSGRQFSNSRSEMNVSTLELGDSALYLCASSLVGEPNQPQHFGDGTRLSIL.

The rearrangement links TRBV5-1 to TRBJ1-1, with 8 bases fitting TRBD1. Trimming removed 0 bases from V and 0 bases from J; junction bases left unmatched: 4. This CDR3 is built from 16 residues. The germline V gene encodes CDR1 SGHRS and CDR2 YFSETQ. CDR3 DNA sequence: TGCGCCAGCAGCTTGGGGGGGACAGGAATGAACACTGAAGCTTTCTTT. It codes for CASSLGGTGMNTEAFF.

This clonotype was seen a handful of times. The rearrangement joins TRBV6-6 to TRBJ2-1, with 8 bases fitting TRBD1. This CDR3 has 13 amino acids. From germline, CDR1 is MNHNY and CDR2 SVGAGI (reference sequence). The junction had 3 bases not matched to a gene; V was cut back by 6 bases and J by 5 bases. CDR3 sequence reads: CASRKQGDNEQFF. The CDR3 region has the DNA TGTGCCAGCAGAAAACAGGGGGACAATGAGCAGTTCTTC.

The chain couples TRBV12-3 or TRBV12-4 to TRBJ2-3; possible D gene TRBD1, 5 bases. V was shortened by 7 bases and J by 4 bases, with 12 bases between the two germline ends. The CDR3 has 13 residues. In nucleotides, the CDR3 is TGTGCCAGCATTTTCAGGGCGGCAGATACGCAGTATTTT. It specifies CASIFRAADTQYF.

V usage is TRBV7-6 and J usage is TRBJ1-2, with D perhaps TRBD1 (6 bases). The CDR3 sequence is 13 residues long. Germline V gives CDR1 SGHVS, CDR2 FNYEAQ. V lost 4 bases and J lost 7, with 13 bases in between. The CDR3 here is CASSSSGQFGYTF. The CDR3 DNA reads TGTGCCAGCAGCTCGTCTGGACAGTTTGGCTACACCTTC.

Many counts were recorded for this clonotype. This chain uses TRBV12-3 or TRBV12-4 with TRBJ1-6; tentative D call: TRBD1 (5 bases). There are 14 residues in the CDR3. With 1 base removed from V and 10 bases from J, the gap between germline ends came to 11 bases. The CDR3 DNA reads as TGTGCCAGCAGTTTAGGCAGGGCTCGATCACCCCTCCACTTT. It translates to CASSLGRARSPLHF.

This clonotype came up many times. The chain links TRBV4-1 to TRBJ2-7; TRBD1 might be the D (5 bases). V shed 4 bases and J shed 6 bases, with 13 bases lying between them. Germline values: CDR1 MGHRA, CDR2 YSYEKL. The length of the CDR3 is 13 residues. The CDR3 DNA reads as TGCGCCAGCAGCCCCAACAGGCCCGCCGAGCAGTACTTC. Its protein product is CASSPNRPAEQYF.

The chain combines TRBV29-1 with TRBJ2-7; tentatively, D is TRBD1 (5 bases). V lost 4 bases and J lost 7, with 14 bases in between. Per the germline V gene, CDR1 is SQVTM and CDR2 is ANQGSEA. There are 12 residues in the CDR3. The CDR3 here is CSVAGQVGEQYF. CDR3 DNA: TGCAGCGTTGCAGGGCAGGTGGGTGAGCAGTACTTC.

This clonotype was picked up a small number of times. The chain employs TRBV20-1 and TRBJ2-7; D may be TRBD2 (5 bases). Germline V gene lookup returns CDR1 DFQATT and CDR2 SNEGSKA (reference sequence). The CDR3 contains 16 residues. V was trimmed by 6 bases and J by 0 bases, leaving 21 bases between them. CDR3 sequence reads: CSARYLSGISSYEQYF. For the CDR3, the DNA is TGCAGTGCCAGATATTTGTCCGGGATAAGCTCCTACGAGCAGTACTTC.

The chain uses TRBV6-1 and TRBJ2-2, with D unresolved. The V gene lost 6 bases and the J gene lost 6 bases, with 11 bases spanning the gap. The CDR3 runs 13 residues. From germline, CDR1 is MNHNS and CDR2 SASEGT. CDR3 sequence reads: CASSTTPPGELFF. For the CDR3, the DNA is TGTGCCAGCAGCACCACACCCCCCGGGGAGCTGTTTTTT.

This clonotype came up a few times. This CDR3 is CASSHRDASEAFF. The DNA for the CDR3 is TGTGCCAGCAGCCACAGGGATGCTTCTGAAGCTTTCTTT. V is TRBV7-9 and J is TRBJ1-1, with D possibly TRBD1 on 6 matching bases. V gave up 5 bases and J gave up 6 bases, with 13 bases separating them. Germline CDR1 SEHNR, CDR2 FQNEAQ (reference sequence). The CDR3 has 13 amino acids.

As concerns this clonotype: A much larger clone differs by one base, so this may be a read error. The chain is built from TRBV6-5 and TRBJ2-2; 10 positions match TRBD1. CDR1 and CDR2 from the germline V gene are MNHEY and SVGAGI. The CDR3 has 15 amino acids. The CDR3 sequence: CASRAGTGVARDLFF. CDR3 bases: TGTGCCAGCAGAGCCGGGACAGGGGTAGCTCGGGATCTGTTTTTT.

The chain couples TRBV7-6 to TRBJ1-4; possibly TRBD1 for D (6 bases). In germline, CDR1 is SGHVS, CDR2 FNYEAQ. Trimming cost V 0 bases and J 2 bases, with 10 bases left between them. CDR3 length: 16 amino acids. The CDR3 here is CASSLAAGGTNEKLFF. For the CDR3, the DNA is TGTGCCAGCAGCTTAGCGGCCGGGGGCACTAATGAAAAACTGTTTTTT.

This chain connects TRBV5-1 to TRBJ2-3, with a weak D call TRBD2 (5 bases). Between the trimmed V and J ends, which lost 0 bases and 1 base, there was a span of 12 bases. CDR3 length: 16 residues. Germline V CDR1 and CDR2: SGHRS, YFSETQ. The CDR3 spells CASSLGASPGTDTQYF. CDR3 DNA sequence: TGCGCCAGCAGCTTGGGCGCTAGCCCAGGCACAGATACGCAGTATTTT.

The chain carries TRBV11-2 and TRBJ1-2, with a possible D match to TRBD1 (5 bases). Germline V gene lookup returns CDR1 SGHAT and CDR2 FQNNGV. V was clipped by 4 bases and J by 8 bases, with 14 bases between them. The CDR3 loop spans 13 amino acids. DNA for the CDR3: TGTGCCAGCAGCTCGGGACCGGCCTACGGCTACACCTTC. Translating it yields CASSSGPAYGYTF.

V and J are TRBV12-3 or TRBV12-4 and TRBJ1-2, with a tentative D call TRBD1 (6 bases). The CDR3 is 13 residues long. Trimming stripped 6 bases from V and 4 bases from J, with 12 bases between. In DNA form, the CDR3 reads TGTGCCAGCAGCAACAGGGAAAGCTATGGCTACACCTTC. It yields the protein CASSNRESYGYTF.

This clonotype has just a few counts. The J gene is TRBJ1-4, the V gene TRBV12-3 or TRBV12-4; D remains unclear. Deletions cut 6 bases from V and 6 bases from J, with 11 bases between. The CDR3 has 13 residues. The CDR3 bases are TGTGCCAGCAGGGGCCTTTGGGATGAAAAACTGTTTTTT. Amino acid sequence: CASRGLWDEKLFF.

This clonotype was found many times. The CDR3 DNA sequence: TGTGCCAGCAGCTACAATTCCGGGACAGTATACACTGAAGCTTTCTTT. This codes for CASSYNSGTVYTEAFF. The chain couples TRBV7-2 to TRBJ1-1; 7 bases are a match to TRBD1. The CDR3 contains 16 residues. The germline CDR1 and CDR2 sequences are SGHTA and FQGNSA. The trim removed 4 bases at V and 3 bases at J, leaving 11 bases unmatched.

This clonotype came up a few times. The chain couples TRBV4-3 to TRBJ1-1, with D tentatively TRBD1 (6 bases). The germline V gene encodes CDR1 LGHNA and CDR2 YSLEER. The CDR3 spans 14 residues. Trimming cost V 0 bases and J 4 bases, with 9 bases left between them. The CDR3 is CASSQEGRGTEAFF. The DNA of the CDR3 is TGCGCCAGCAGCCAAGAGGGCAGGGGCACTGAAGCTTTCTTT.